This T cell receptor (beta chain) derives from a study of identical twins. TCRdb used MiXCR to reprocess the 5' RACE reads, holding one entry per CDR3 protein. This repertoire shows 350,000 to 450,000 distinct CDR3 sequences, 18% found once; its top ten account for 9% to 15%. This TCR derives from a man over 45 in good health. What was sequenced was naive T cells sorted from blood.

CDR3 loop: CASSPGGRAGDIQYF. In nucleotides, the CDR3 is TGTGCCAGCAGTCCCGGCGGGAGGGCCGGGGACATTCAGTACTTC. The genes are TRBV28 and TRBJ2-4; 9 bases align to TRBD2. The CDR3 totals 15 residues. Germline values: CDR1 MDHEN, CDR2 SYDVKM. The V segment lost 5 bases and the J segment 8 bases; nucleotides outside the gene matches: 10.